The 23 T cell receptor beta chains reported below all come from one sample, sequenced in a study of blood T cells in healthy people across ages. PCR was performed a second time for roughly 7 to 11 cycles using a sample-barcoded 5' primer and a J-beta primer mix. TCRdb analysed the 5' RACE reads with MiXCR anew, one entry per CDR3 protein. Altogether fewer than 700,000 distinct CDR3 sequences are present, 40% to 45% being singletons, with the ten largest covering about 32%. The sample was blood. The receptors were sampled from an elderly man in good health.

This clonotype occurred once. The CDR3: CASRPDRGLGTYEQYF. In DNA form, the CDR3 reads TGTGCCAGCCGCCCGGATCGGGGCTTAGGTACCTACGAGCAGTACTTC. The chain has TRBV6-5 and TRBJ2-7; the D gene could be TRBD1 or TRBD2 (5 bases each). Between the trimmed V and J ends, which lost 8 bases and 2 bases, there was a span of 22 bases. The CDR3 has 16 residues. Germline lookup yields CDR1 MNHEY and CDR2 SVGAGI.

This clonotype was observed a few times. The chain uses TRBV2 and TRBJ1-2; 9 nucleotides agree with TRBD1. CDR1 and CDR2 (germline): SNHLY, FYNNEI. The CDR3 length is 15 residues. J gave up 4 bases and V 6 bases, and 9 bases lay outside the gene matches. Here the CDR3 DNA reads TGTGCCAGCAGCGCACTTCCGGGACAGGGCTATGGCTACACCTTC. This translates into CASSALPGQGYGYTF.

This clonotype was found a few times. Written as DNA, the CDR3 is TGTGCCAGCAGCAACTCGGGGCGGGAAGCCTACGAGCAGTACTTC. Protein product: CASSNSGREAYEQYF. The V gene is TRBV7-2, the J gene TRBJ2-7; TRBD2 is a possible D gene (6 bases). The CDR3 covers 15 residues. The V end lost 5 bases, the J end lost 2 bases, and 16 bases lay between the germline ends. The germline V gene has CDR1 SGHTA and CDR2 FQGNSA. Together with reference TRBV7-2 and TRBJ2-7, the CDR3 gives the full variable domain: GAGVSQSPSNKVTEKGKDVELRCDPISGHTALYWYRQSLGQGLEFLIYFQGNSAPDKSGLPSDRFSAERTGGSVSTLTIQRTQQEDSAVYLCASSNSGREAYEQYFGPGTRLTVT.

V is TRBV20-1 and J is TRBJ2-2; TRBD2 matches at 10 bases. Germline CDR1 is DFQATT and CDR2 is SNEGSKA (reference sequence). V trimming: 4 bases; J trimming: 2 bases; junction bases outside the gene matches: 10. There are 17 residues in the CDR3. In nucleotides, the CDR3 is TGCAGTGCTACCGTCCGACTAGCGGGCCATAACACCGGGGAGCTGTTTTTT. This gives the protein CSATVRLAGHNTGELFF.

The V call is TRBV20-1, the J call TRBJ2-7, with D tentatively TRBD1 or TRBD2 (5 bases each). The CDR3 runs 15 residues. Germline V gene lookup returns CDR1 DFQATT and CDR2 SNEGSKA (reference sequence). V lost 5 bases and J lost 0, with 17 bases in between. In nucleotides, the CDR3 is TGCAGTGCTCAAAGCGGACACCAGAGCTCCTACGAGCAGTACTTC. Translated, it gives CSAQSGHQSSYEQYF.

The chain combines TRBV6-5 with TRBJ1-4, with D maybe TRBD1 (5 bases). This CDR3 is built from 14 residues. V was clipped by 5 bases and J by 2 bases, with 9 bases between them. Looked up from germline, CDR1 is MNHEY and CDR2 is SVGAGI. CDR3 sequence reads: CASSRGSTNEKLFF. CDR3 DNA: TGTGCCAGCAGTCGGGGCAGTACTAATGAAAAACTGTTTTTT.

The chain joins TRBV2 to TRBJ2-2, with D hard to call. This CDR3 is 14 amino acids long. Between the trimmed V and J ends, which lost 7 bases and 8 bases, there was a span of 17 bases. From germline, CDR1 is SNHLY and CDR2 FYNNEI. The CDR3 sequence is CASNPGSTEGELFF. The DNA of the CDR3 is TGTGCCAGCAACCCCGGGTCCACCGAGGGGGAGCTGTTTTTT.

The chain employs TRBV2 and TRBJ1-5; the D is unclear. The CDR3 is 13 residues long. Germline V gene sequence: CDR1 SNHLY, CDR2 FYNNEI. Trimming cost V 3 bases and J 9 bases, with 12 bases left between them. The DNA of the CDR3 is TGTGCCAGCAGTGAGGACGCCGTGGGGCCCCAGCATTTT. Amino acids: CASSEDAVGPQHF.

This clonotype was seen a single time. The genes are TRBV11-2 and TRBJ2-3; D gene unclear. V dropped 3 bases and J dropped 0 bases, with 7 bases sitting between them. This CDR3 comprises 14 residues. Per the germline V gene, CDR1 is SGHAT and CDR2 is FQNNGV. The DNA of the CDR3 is TGTGCCAGCAGCTTTTTCACTAGCACAGATACGCAGTATTTT. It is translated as CASSFFTSTDTQYF.

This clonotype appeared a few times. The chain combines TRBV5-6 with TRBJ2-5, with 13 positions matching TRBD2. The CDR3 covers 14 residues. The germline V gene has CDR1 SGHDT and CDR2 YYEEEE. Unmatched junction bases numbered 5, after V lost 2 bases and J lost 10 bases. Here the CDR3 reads CASSFGLAGVGQYF. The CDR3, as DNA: TGTGCCAGCAGCTTCGGACTAGCGGGAGTGGGCCAGTACTTC.

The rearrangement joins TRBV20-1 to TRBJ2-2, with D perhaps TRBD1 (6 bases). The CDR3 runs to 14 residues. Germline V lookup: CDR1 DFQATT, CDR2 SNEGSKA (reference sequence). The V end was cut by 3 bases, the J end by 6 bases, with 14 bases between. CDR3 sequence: CSASLPGVAGELFF. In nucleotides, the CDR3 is TGCAGTGCTAGCCTACCAGGGGTGGCCGGGGAGCTGTTTTTT.

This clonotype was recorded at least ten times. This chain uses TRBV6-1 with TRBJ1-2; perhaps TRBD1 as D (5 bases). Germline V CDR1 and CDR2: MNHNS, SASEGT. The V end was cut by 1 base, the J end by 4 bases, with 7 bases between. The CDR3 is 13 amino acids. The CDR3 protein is CASSEGQRYGYTF. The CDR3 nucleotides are TGTGCCAGCAGTGAAGGACAGCGCTATGGCTACACCTTC.

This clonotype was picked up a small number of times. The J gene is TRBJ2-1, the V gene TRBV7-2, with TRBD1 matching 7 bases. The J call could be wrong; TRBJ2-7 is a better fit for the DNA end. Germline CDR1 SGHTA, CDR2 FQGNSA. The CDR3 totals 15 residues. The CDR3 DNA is TGTGCCAGCAGCTCGGATGGGACAGATTACAATGAGCAGTACTTC. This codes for CASSSDGTDYNEQYF.

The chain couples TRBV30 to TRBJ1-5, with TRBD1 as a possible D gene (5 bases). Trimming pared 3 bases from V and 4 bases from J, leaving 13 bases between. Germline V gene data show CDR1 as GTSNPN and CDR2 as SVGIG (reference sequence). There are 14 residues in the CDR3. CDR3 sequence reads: CAWRVGAGNQPQHF. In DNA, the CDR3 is TGTGCCTGGAGAGTAGGGGCCGGGAATCAGCCCCAGCATTTT.

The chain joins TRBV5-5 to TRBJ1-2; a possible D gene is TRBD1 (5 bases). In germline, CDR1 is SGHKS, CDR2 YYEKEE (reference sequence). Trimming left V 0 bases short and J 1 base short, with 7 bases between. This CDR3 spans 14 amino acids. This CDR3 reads CASSLAGRNYGYTF. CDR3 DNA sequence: TGTGCCAGCAGCTTGGCGGGACGTAACTATGGCTACACCTTC.

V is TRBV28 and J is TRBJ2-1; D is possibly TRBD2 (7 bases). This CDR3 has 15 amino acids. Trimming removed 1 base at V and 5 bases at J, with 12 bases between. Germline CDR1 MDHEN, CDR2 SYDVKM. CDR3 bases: TGTGCCAGCAGTTTATCGGGGGGCAGAGACAATGAGCAGTTCTTC. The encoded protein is CASSLSGGRDNEQFF.

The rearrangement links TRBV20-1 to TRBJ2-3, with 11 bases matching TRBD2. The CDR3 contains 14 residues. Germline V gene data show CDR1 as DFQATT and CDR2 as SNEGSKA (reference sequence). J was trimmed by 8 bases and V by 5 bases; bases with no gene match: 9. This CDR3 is CSAGSSGGHSTQYF. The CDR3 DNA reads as TGCAGTGCTGGATCTAGCGGGGGGCACTCTACGCAGTATTTT.

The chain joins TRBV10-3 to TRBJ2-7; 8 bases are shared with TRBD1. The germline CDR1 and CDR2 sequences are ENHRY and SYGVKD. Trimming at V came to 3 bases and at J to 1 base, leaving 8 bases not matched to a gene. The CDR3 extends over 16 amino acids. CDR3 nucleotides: TGTGCCATCAGTGAACGGTCGGGGACAGGATCCTACGAGCAGTACTTC. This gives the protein CAISERSGTGSYEQYF.

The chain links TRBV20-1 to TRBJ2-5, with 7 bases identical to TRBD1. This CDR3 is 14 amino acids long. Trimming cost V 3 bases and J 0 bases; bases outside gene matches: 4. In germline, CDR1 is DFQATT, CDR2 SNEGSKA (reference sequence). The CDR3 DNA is TGCAGTGCTAGCCCAGGGGGTTACCAAGAGACCCAGTACTTC. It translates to CSASPGGYQETQYF.

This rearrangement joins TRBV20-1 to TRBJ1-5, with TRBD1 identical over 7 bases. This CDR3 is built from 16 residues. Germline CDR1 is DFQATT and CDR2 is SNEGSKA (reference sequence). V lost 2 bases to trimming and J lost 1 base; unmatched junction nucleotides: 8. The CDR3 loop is CSARPVTGLSNQPQHF. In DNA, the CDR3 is TGCAGTGCTAGACCTGTGACAGGGCTAAGCAATCAGCCCCAGCATTTT.

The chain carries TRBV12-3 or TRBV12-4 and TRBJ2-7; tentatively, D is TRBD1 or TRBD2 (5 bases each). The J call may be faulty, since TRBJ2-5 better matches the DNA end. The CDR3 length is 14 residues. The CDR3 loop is CASSNTPGRETQYF. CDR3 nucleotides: TGTGCCAGCAGTAACACGCCGGGGCGCGAGACCCAGTACTTC.

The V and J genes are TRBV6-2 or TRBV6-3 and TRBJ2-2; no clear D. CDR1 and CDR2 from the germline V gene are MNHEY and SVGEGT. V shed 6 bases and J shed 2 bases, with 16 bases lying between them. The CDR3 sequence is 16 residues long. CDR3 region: CASSTSVGYNTGELFF. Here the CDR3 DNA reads TGTGCCAGCAGCACGTCCGTGGGTTATAACACCGGGGAGCTGTTTTTT.

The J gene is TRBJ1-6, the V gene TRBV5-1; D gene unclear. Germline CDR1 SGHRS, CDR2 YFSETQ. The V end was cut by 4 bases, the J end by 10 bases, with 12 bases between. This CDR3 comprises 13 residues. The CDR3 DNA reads TGCGCCAGCAGCAGAGGCCCGGGATCACCCCTCCACTTT. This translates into CASSRGPGSPLHF.